The rows below give T cell receptor beta chains drawn from one sample of a study of blood T cells in healthy people across ages. Via MiXCR, TCRdb re-called the 5' RACE reads, giving one row per CDR3 protein. The sample lists about 580,000 distinct CDR3 sequences; more than 45% were seen once. The sample taken for sequencing was blood. The receptors stem from a man older than 75 in good health. The CDR3 runs from the conserved cysteine through the conserved F or W. The D gene is left open where the match is weak. A clone size is listed for some rows: how often the clone was seen (once, few, many), or a class if it is expanded.

clone_size	d_call	v_call	j_call	cdr3_nt	cdr3_aa
-	TRBD2	TRBV3-1	TRBJ2-1	TGTGCCAGCAGCCAAGAAGGACTAGCGGGAGAAAGTGAGCAGTTCTTC	CASSQEGLAGESEQFF
few	-	TRBV7-2	TRBJ2-7	TGTGCCAGCAGCTTAGACAGGGATTCGGAAGAGCAGTACTTC	CASSLDRDSEEQYF
-	-	TRBV4-3	TRBJ2-1	TGCGCCAGCAGCCAAGAACCCTTGACCCGCAGGTTCTACAATGAGCAGTTCTTC	CASSQEPLTRRFYNEQFF
-	-	TRBV7-3	TRBJ2-1	TGTGCCAGCAGCTTCTCTGCGGCCTCACCCAACAATGAGCAGTTCTTC	CASSFSAASPNNEQFF
-	-	TRBV2	TRBJ1-2	TGTGCCAGCAGTGAGGTCCAGGGTGGTGGCTACACCTTC	CASSEVQGGGYTF
-	TRBD2	TRBV12-3/TRBV12-4	TRBJ2-7	TGTGCCAGCAGTTCATGGGGGGGATCAGGCGAGCAGTACTTC	CASSSWGGSGEQYF
few	-	TRBV5-1	TRBJ2-1	TGCGCCAGCAGCCTAACTAGCAGGTACTCCTACAATGAGCAGTTCTTC	CASSLTSRYSYNEQFF
-	-	TRBV4-3	TRBJ2-7	TGCGCCAGCGGCCAAGTTCAGGGCAGCGAGCAGTACTTC	CASGQVQGSEQYF
-	TRBD1	TRBV6-4	TRBJ2-1	TGTGCCAGCAGTGACGCGGGGACAGGGCTTGATGAGCAGTTCTTC	CASSDAGTGLDEQFF
-	-	TRBV7-2	TRBJ2-7	TGTGCCAGCAGACCAGGGCACAGCTCCTACGAGCAGTACTTC	CASRPGHSSYEQYF
-	-	TRBV20-1	TRBJ2-5	TGCAGTGCTTCCGGAGCCGGCCAAGAGACCCAGTACTTC	CSASGAGQETQYF
-	TRBD2	TRBV5-1	TRBJ2-1	TGCGCCAGCAGCTTGGCCCAAGGCGGGGGGGCGAATGAGCAGTTCTTC	CASSLAQGGGANEQFF
-	TRBD2	TRBV7-8	TRBJ2-1	TGTGCCAGCAGCTTGAGACTAGCGGGAGGAACCGGCAACAATGAGCAGTTCTTC	CASSLRLAGGTGNNEQFF
-	TRBD1	TRBV4-2	TRBJ2-7	TGTGCCAGCAGCCAGTCCGGGACCCAGGGGGACGAGCAGTACTTC	CASSQSGTQGDEQYF
-	TRBD1	TRBV12-3/TRBV12-4	TRBJ2-7	TGTGCCAGCAGTCAGGACAGGGTGATCTACGAGCAGTACTTC	CASSQDRVIYEQYF
-	-	TRBV7-2	TRBJ1-5	TGTGCCAGCAGCTGGGACATGATGGAGTATAGCAATCAGCCCCAGCATTTT	CASSWDMMEYSNQPQHF